One and the same sample provided the 14 T cell receptor beta chains below, sequenced in a study of cytomegalovirus exposure and HLA in healthy donors (dated by TCRdb to about 2017). The method was the immunoSEQ multiplex PCR assay. For the multiplex PCR, a mixture combining 60 forward primers for TCR Vbeta segments and 13 reverse primers for TCR Jbeta segments was used. This is the immuneACCESS table as TCRdb keeps it, with only in-frame sequences that have V and J called. A part of the clones is gone; compared with another copy, unresolved V genes explain less than half, and the rest is unexplained. For this sample there are about 99,000 clones; around 76% appear just once. The top ten constitute about 9.4% of the sample. Sequenced: PBMCs. These receptors came from a woman aged 18-29 years in good health and CMV-seropositive.

The gene calls are TRBV9 and TRBJ2-1; tentatively, D is TRBD1 (5 bases). The CDR3 has 10 residues. Trimming pared 9 bases from V and 6 bases from J, leaving 7 bases between. Germline V gene data show CDR1 as SGDLS and CDR2 as YYNGEE. The CDR3 coding sequence is TGTGCCACCGACAGCAATGAGCAGTTCTTC. Encoded protein: CATDSNEQFF.

The chain uses TRBV4-2 and TRBJ2-5; TRBD2 aligns across 13 bases. This CDR3 is built from 17 residues. The J segment lost 7 bases and the V segment lost 1 base, leaving 9 bases of the junction unmatched. The germline V gene has CDR1 LGHNA and CDR2 YNFKEQ. The CDR3 loop is CASSQGTSGGYGWTQYF. In DNA, the CDR3 is TGTGCCAGCAGCCAAGGGACTAGCGGGGGCTATGGTTGGACCCAGTACTTC.

The sample holds one count of this clone. The chain is built from TRBV19 and TRBJ1-2; TRBD1 matches at 8 bases. V was clipped by 5 bases and J by 5 bases; unmatched bases: 16. Germline V gives CDR1 LNHDA, CDR2 SQIVND (reference sequence). The CDR3 spans 17 residues. CDR3 loop: CASSFGSWTGLGYGYTF. CDR3 bases: TGTGCCAGTAGTTTTGGGTCCTGGACAGGGCTCGGTTATGGCTACACCTTC. Drawing the rest from reference TRBV19 and TRBJ1-2, the complete variable domain is DGGITQSPKYLFRKEGQNVTLSCEQNLNHDAMYWYRQDPGQGLRLIYYSQIVNDFQKGDIAEGYSVSREKKESFPLTVTSAQKNPTAFYLCASSFGSWTGLGYGYTFGSGTRLTVV.

The J gene is TRBJ2-3, the V gene TRBV21-1; the table's D gene call, TRBD2, was not cross checked with the DNA. TRBV21-1 is designated a pseudogene. The CDR3 runs to 15 residues. CDR3 nucleotides: TGTGCCAGCAGCAGGGGACTAGCGGGGGGAGATACGCAGTATTTT. It is translated as CASSRGLAGGDTQYF.

The chain combines TRBV19 with TRBJ2-7; D is unclear. Between the trimmed V and J ends, which lost 5 bases and 3 bases, there was a span of 11 bases. This CDR3 region has 13 residues. CDR1 is LNHDA and CDR2 is SQIVND in the germline V gene (reference sequence). CDR3 DNA: TGTGCCAGTAGTCACTACGTTTACTACGAGCAGTACTTC. The encoded protein is CASSHYVYYEQYF.

The chain joins TRBV18 to TRBJ2-7; a possible D gene is TRBD2 (6 bases). Trimming cost V 5 bases and J 2 bases, with 13 bases left between them. In germline, CDR1 is KGHSH, CDR2 LQKENI. The CDR3 has 14 amino acids. The CDR3 DNA reads TGTGCCAGCTCATGGACTGCGGGACCCTACGAGCAGTACTTC. Translation: CASSWTAGPYEQYF.

V is TRBV7-8 and J is TRBJ1-2; 8 bases align to TRBD1. The CDR3 consists of 15 residues. The V segment lost 4 bases and the J segment 5 bases; nucleotides outside the gene matches: 9. Germline V gene lookup returns CDR1 SGHVS and CDR2 FQNEAQ. CDR3 DNA sequence: TGTGCCAGCAGCTCGGTAGCAGGGGGCGGGTATGGCTACACCTTC. As protein: CASSSVAGGGYGYTF.

Worth noting for this clone: At one end, the junction sequence differs from germline, possibly due to a read error. This sample also contains other DNA sequences that code for the same CDR3. The chain joins TRBV7-3 to TRBJ1-1; 10 nucleotides match TRBD1. Germline values: CDR1 SGHTA, CDR2 FQGTGA. The CDR3 totals 16 residues. The CDR3 loop is CASSPGPGQGHTEAFF. CDR3 DNA sequence: TGCGCCAGCAGCCCCGGACCGGGACAGGGGCACACTGAAGCTTTCTTT. Full variable domain (remainder filled in from reference TRBV7-3 and TRBJ1-1): GAGVSQTPSNKVTEKGKYVELRCDPISGHTALYWYRQSLGQGPEFLIYFQGTGAADDSGLPNDRFFAVRPEGSVSTLKIQRTERGDSAVYLCASSPGPGQGHTEAFFGQGTRLTVV.

The table lists this clone with a count of one. This chain connects TRBV5-1 to TRBJ1-2; 10 nucleotides align to TRBD1. Germline V gene data show CDR1 as SGHRS and CDR2 as YFSETQ. After removal of 5 bases from V and 6 bases from J, the junction contained 7 bases not matched to a gene. The CDR3 sequence is 14 residues long. CDR3 in DNA: TGCGCCAGCAGTTCGACAGGGGGCGTCGATGGCTACACCTTC. It translates to CASSSTGGVDGYTF.

The V gene is TRBV11-2, the J gene TRBJ1-2; no definite D call. Germline values: CDR1 SGHAT, CDR2 FQNNGV. Trimming removed 0 bases at V and 4 bases at J, with 12 bases between. The CDR3 consists of 15 residues. The CDR3 nucleotides are TGTGCCAGCAGCTTAGATTTGAGCCTTCTCTATGGCTACACCTTC. Translated, it gives CASSLDLSLLYGYTF.

The chain has TRBV2 and TRBJ2-1; D perhaps matches TRBD1 (6 bases). This CDR3 has 16 residues. Between the trimmed V and J ends, which lost 7 bases and 8 bases, there was a span of 24 bases. Germline V CDR1 and CDR2: SNHLY, FYNNEI. In DNA, the CDR3 is TGTGCCAGCATTGCATGGGGGCAGGGGATTAGCGATGAGCAGTTCTTC. This gives the protein CASIAWGQGISDEQFF.

This clone has a handful of counts. This sequence joins TRBV15 and TRBJ2-7; D might be TRBD2 (7 bases). The CDR3 sequence is 14 residues long. V gave up 0 bases and J gave up 6 bases, with 12 bases separating them. Germline CDR1 is LNHNV and CDR2 is YYDKDF (reference sequence). For the CDR3, the DNA is TGTGCCACCAGCAGAGATTACAGGGAGGGCGAGCAGTACTTC. Translation: CATSRDYREGEQYF.

This clone came up once. This same CDR3 is encoded by further DNA sequences in the sample. The V and J genes are TRBV5-4 and TRBJ2-7; 7 positions match TRBD1. CDR3 length: 15 amino acids. Germline-derived CDR1 and CDR2 are SGHNT and YYREEE (reference sequence). Trimming cost V 0 bases and J 0 bases; bases outside gene matches: 3. This chain's CDR3 is CASSLGTGVSYEQYF. The CDR3 coding sequence is TGTGCCAGCAGCTTGGGGACAGGAGTCTCCTACGAGCAGTACTTC.

The CDR3 spells CASSIELSPGTQYF. CDR3 DNA sequence: TGTGCCAGTAGTATAGAGTTATCCCCAGGGACCCAGTACTTC. The chain employs TRBV19 and TRBJ2-5; D gene ambiguous. The V end was cut by 0 bases, the J end by 7 bases, with 12 bases between. Looked up from germline, CDR1 is LNHDA and CDR2 is SQIVND (reference sequence). CDR3 size: 14 residues.